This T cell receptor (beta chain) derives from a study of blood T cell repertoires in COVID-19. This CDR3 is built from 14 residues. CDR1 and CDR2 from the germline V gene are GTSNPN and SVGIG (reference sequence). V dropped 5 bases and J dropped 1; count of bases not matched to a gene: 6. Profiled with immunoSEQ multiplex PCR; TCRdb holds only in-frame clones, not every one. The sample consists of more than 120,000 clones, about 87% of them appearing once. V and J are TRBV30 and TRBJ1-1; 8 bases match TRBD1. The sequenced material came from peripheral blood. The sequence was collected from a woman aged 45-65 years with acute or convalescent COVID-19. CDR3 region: CAWGFGQGNTEAFF. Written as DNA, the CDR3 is TGTGCCTGGGGGTTCGGACAGGGGAACACTGAAGCTTTCTTT.